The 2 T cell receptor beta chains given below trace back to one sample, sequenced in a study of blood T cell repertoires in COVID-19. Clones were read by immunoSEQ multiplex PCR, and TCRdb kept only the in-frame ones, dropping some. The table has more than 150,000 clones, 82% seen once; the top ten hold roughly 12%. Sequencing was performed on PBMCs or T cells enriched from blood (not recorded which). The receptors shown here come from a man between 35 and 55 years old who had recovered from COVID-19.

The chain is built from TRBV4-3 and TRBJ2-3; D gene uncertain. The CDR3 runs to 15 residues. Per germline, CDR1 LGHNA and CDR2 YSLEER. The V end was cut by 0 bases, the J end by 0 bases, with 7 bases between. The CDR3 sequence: CASSQEYGSTDTQYF. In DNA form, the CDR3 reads TGCGCCAGCAGCCAAGAATACGGGAGCACAGATACGCAGTATTTT.

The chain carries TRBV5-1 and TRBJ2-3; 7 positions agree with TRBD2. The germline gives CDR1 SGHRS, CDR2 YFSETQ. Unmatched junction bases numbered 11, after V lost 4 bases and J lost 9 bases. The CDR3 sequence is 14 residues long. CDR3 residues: CASSEGVQAGTQYF. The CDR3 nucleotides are TGCGCCAGCAGCGAGGGCGTTCAAGCGGGGACGCAGTATTTT.